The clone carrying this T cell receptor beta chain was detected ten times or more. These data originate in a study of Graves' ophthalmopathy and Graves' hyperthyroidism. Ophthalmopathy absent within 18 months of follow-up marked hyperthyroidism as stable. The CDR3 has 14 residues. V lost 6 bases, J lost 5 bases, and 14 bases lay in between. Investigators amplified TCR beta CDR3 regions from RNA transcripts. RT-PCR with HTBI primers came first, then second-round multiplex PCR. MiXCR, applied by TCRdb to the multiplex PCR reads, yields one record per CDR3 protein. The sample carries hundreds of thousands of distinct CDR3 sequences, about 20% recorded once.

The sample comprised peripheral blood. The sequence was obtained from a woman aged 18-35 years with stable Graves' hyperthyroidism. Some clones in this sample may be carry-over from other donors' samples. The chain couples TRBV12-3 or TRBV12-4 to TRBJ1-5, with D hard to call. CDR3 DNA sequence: TGTGCCAGCAGCCAGCAAGCGGTTGATCAGCCCCAGCATTTT. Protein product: CASSQQAVDQPQHF.